The rows below give T cell receptor beta chains drawn from one sample of a study of cytomegalovirus exposure and HLA in healthy donors. Sequenced by immunoSEQ multiplex PCR; TCRdb stores in-frame clones only, minus some. The profile shows 120,000 to 150,000 clones, roughly three quarters of them singletons. Source material: PBMCs. The receptors derive from a man between 18 and 35 years old in good health and CMV-seronegative. The conserved cysteine and the conserved F or W are not part of the CDR3 here. The order of the fields is J gene, clone size, V gene, CDR3 protein. Size tells how often a clone was seen (once, few, many) or the class of an expanded clone, and some rows leave it out.

j_call: TRBJ1-5
clone_size: NA
v_call: TRBV6-5
cdr3_aa: ASRRGGDSNQPQH

j_call: TRBJ2-7
clone_size: few
v_call: TRBV6-5
cdr3_aa: ASRRTSSYEQY

j_call: TRBJ1-2
clone_size: few
v_call: TRBV7-2
cdr3_aa: ASSPRDRGSYGYT

j_call: TRBJ1-5
clone_size: once
v_call: TRBV13
cdr3_aa: ASSLGRLAQH

j_call: TRBJ2-5
clone_size: few
v_call: TRBV7-8
cdr3_aa: ASSLGGGAHETQY

j_call: TRBJ2-5
clone_size: NA
v_call: TRBV5-6
cdr3_aa: ASSLGGGETQY

j_call: TRBJ1-1
clone_size: NA
v_call: TRBV19
cdr3_aa: ASSPGQLNTEAF

j_call: NA
clone_size: NA
v_call: TRBV5-4
cdr3_aa: ASSPGPIYEQY

j_call: TRBJ1-2
clone_size: NA
v_call: TRBV2
cdr3_aa: ASVLGQGDGYT

j_call: TRBJ2-7
clone_size: NA
v_call: TRBV5-8
cdr3_aa: ASSLVLDTIYEQY

j_call: TRBJ1-1
clone_size: NA
v_call: TRBV5-1
cdr3_aa: ATVGDLSTEAF

j_call: TRBJ1-4
clone_size: NA
v_call: TRBV27
cdr3_aa: ASSRGLTPTNEKLF

j_call: TRBJ1-2
clone_size: NA
v_call: TRBV28
cdr3_aa: ASSFGRDGYT

j_call: TRBJ2-7
clone_size: NA
v_call: TRBV29-1
cdr3_aa: SAASGTGAYEQY

j_call: TRBJ2-7
clone_size: NA
v_call: TRBV28
cdr3_aa: ASTPPGQRYEQY

j_call: TRBJ2-6
clone_size: NA
v_call: TRBV25-1
cdr3_aa: ASSEYETGHSGANVLT

j_call: TRBJ2-1
clone_size: NA
v_call: TRBV4-1
cdr3_aa: ASSPPNLAGGGSYNEQF

j_call: TRBJ2-7
clone_size: NA
v_call: TRBV19
cdr3_aa: ASSPGQGYYEQY

j_call: TRBJ1-1
clone_size: NA
v_call: TRBV6-5
cdr3_aa: ASSPSDPNTEAF

j_call: TRBJ1-2
clone_size: NA
v_call: TRBV15
cdr3_aa: ATSRAGGTNYGYT

j_call: TRBJ1-6
clone_size: NA
v_call: TRBV2
cdr3_aa: ANIGQEGSPPH

j_call: TRBJ2-7
clone_size: NA
v_call: TRBV19
cdr3_aa: ASIPLARDRVLSSYEQY

j_call: TRBJ2-1
clone_size: NA
v_call: TRBV7-3
cdr3_aa: ASSPGGDWYNEQF

j_call: TRBJ2-5
clone_size: NA
v_call: TRBV7-2
cdr3_aa: ASSRRDRGLETQY

j_call: TRBJ2-1
clone_size: NA
v_call: TRBV5-1
cdr3_aa: ASSLVADYNEQF

j_call: TRBJ1-1
clone_size: NA
v_call: TRBV27
cdr3_aa: ASSATGFAEAF

j_call: TRBJ1-3
clone_size: NA
v_call: TRBV15
cdr3_aa: ATSRDRGTGNTIY

j_call: TRBJ2-1
clone_size: NA
v_call: TRBV27
cdr3_aa: ASSSLRSSYNEQF

j_call: TRBJ2-7
clone_size: NA
v_call: TRBV5-1
cdr3_aa: ASSLAGLTLSYEQY